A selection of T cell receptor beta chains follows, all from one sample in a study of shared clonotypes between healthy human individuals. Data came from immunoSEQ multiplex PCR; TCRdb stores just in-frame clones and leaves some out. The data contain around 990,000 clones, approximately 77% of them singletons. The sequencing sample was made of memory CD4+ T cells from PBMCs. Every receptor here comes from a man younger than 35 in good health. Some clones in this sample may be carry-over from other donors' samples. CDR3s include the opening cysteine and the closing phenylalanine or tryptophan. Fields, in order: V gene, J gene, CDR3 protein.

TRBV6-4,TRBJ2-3,CVRGDTQYF
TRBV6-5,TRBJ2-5,CASSSTGGIAQETQYF
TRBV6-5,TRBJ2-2,CASRWTETNTGELFF
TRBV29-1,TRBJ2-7,CSVSRLAGEGEQYF
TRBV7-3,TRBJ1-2,CASSPGQTANYGYTF
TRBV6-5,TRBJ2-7,CAAGESPFEQYF
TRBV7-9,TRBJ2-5,CASSLTDRGGSETQYF
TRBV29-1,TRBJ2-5,CSVVPGQGETQYF
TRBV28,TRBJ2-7,CASSLTGGRYEQYF
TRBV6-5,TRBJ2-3,CASSYSYDSTDTQYF
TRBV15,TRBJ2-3,CATSRATNTQYF
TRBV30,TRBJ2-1,CAWSVSNEQFF
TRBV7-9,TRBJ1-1,CASSLAGTAEAFF
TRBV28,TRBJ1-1,CASSRTGSGGFNTEAFF
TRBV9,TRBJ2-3,CASSAPGSSYTQYF
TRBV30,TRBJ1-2,CAWTTAGGGAGNGYTF
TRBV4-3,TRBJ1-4,CASSQDRGEKLFF
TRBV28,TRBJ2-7,CASSHDKTGVAYEQYF
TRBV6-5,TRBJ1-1,CASSPPGHPNTEAFF
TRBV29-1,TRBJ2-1,CSVGASGASSYNEQFF
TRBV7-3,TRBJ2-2,CASRRDSSNTGELFF
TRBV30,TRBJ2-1,CAWDHDNEQFF
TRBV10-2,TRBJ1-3,CASSDEPPTIYF
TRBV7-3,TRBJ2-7,CASSQGTSGSPEQYF
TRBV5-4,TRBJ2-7,CASSPGGPNVEYF
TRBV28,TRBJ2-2,CASNERQGNTGELFF
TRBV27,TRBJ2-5,CASSLGGQGRGTQYF
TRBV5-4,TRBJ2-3,CASSRSTDTQYF
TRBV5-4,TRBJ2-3,CASSRGLAGRSADTQYF
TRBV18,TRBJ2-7,CASSPSGAYEQYF
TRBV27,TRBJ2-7,CASSIVKDYEQYF
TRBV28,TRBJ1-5,CASSWDPGGPQHF
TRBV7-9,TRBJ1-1,CASSLLANTEAFF
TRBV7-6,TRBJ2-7,CASSLWGSSYEQYF
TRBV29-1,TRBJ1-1,CSADRPPSTEAFF
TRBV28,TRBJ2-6,CASSFQRAGANVLTF
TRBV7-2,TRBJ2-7,CASRQTGTYEQYF
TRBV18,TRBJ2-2,CASSPSGLAGGHTGELFF